The T cell receptor (beta chain) described here comes from a study of blood T cell repertoires in COVID-19. At the level of the study: Samples of COVID-19 (acute and convalescent) were obtained from the United States, Italy and Spain. T cells, B-cell-depleted T cells, or PBMCs provided the cDNA or gDNA that served as material.

This CDR3 is built from 14 residues. From germline, CDR1 is SEHNR and CDR2 FQNEAQ (reference sequence). With 5 bases removed from V and 5 bases from J, the gap between germline ends came to 13 bases. Clones were read by immunoSEQ multiplex PCR, and TCRdb kept only the in-frame ones, dropping some. This table holds 100,000 to 150,000 clones, around 81% found once. Sequenced material: peripheral blood. The origin of this receptor is a man in his sixties with acute or convalescent COVID-19. The chain links TRBV7-9 to TRBJ2-1; TRBD1 might be the D (6 bases). CDR3 sequence (DNA): TGTGCCAGCAGCGAGGCCAGGGGAGACAATGAGCAGTTCTTC. This translates into CASSEARGDNEQFF.